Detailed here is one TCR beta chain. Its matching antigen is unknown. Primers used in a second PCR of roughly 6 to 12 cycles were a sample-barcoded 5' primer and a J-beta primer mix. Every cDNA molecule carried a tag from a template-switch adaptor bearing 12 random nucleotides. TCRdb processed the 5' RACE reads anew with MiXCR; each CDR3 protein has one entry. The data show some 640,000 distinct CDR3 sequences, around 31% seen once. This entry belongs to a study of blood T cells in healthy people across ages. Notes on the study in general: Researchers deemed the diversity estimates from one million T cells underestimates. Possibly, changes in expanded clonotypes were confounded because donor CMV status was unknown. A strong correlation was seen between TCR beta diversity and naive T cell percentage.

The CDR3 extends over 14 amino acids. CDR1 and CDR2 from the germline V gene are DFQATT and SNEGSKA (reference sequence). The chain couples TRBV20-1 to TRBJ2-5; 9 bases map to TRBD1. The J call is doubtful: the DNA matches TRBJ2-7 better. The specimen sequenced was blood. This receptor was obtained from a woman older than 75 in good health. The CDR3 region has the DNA TGCAGTGCTAGAGATGGGACAGGGACCTACGAGCAGTACTTC. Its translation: CSARDGTGTYEQYF.